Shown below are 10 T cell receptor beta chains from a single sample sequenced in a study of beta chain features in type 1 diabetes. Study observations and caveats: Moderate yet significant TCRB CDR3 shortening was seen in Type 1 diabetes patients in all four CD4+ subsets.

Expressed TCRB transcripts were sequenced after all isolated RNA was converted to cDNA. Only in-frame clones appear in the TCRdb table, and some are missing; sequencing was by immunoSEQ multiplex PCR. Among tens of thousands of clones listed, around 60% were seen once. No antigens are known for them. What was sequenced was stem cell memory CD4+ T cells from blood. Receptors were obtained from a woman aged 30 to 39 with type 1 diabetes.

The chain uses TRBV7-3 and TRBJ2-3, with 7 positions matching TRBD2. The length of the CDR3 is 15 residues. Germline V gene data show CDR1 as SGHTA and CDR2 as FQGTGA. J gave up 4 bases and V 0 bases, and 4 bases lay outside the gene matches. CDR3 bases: TGTGCCAGCAGCTTAACTCTGGCGGGAGCAGATACGCAGTATTTT. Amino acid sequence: CASSLTLAGADTQYF. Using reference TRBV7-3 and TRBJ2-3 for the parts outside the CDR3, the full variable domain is GAGVSQTPSNKVTEKGKYVELRCDPISGHTALYWYRQSLGQGPEFLIYFQGTGAADDSGLPNDRFFAVRPEGSVSTLKIQRTERGDSAVYLCASSLTLAGADTQYFGPGTRLTVL.

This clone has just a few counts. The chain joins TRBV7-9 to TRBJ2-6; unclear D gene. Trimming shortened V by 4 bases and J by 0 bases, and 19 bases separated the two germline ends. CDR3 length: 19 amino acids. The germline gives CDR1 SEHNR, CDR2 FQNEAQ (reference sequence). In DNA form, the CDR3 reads TGTGCCAGCAGCTCTCCAACCGGCGGAACGGGCTCTGGGGCCAACGTCCTGACTTTC. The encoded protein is CASSSPTGGTGSGANVLTF.

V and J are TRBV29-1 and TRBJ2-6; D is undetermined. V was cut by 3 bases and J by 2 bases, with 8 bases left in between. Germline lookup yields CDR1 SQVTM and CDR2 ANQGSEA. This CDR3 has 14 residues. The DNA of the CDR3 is TGCAGCGTTGAGAATGGGCCTGGGGCCAACGTCCTGACTTTC. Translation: CSVENGPGANVLTF.

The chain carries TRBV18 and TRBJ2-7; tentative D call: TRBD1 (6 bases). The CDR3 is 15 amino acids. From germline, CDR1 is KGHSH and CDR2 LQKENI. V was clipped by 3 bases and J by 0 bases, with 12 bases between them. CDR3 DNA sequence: TGTGCCAGCTCACCCCCGGGACACTACTCCTACGAGCAGTACTTC. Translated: CASSPPGHYSYEQYF.

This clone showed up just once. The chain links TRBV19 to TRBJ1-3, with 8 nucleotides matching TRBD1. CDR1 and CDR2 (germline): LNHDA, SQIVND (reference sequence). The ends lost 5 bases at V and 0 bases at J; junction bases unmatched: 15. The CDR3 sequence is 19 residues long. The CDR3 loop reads CASSYVLGQAAVSGNTIYF. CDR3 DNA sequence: TGTGCCAGTAGTTACGTCCTGGGACAGGCAGCCGTCTCTGGAAACACCATATATTTT.

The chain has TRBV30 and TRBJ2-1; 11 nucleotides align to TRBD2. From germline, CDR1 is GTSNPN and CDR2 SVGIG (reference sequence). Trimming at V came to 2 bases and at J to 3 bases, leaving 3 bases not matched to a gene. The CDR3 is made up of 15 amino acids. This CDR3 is CAWSKLAGVYNEQFF. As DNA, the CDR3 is TGTGCCTGGAGTAAACTAGCGGGAGTCTACAATGAGCAGTTCTTC. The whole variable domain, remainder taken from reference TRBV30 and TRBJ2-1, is SQTIHQWPATLVQPVGSPLSLECTVEGTSNPNLYWYRQAAGRGLQLLFYSVGIGQISSEVPQNLSASRPQDRQFILSSKKLLLSDSGFYLCAWSKLAGVYNEQFFGPGTRLTVL.

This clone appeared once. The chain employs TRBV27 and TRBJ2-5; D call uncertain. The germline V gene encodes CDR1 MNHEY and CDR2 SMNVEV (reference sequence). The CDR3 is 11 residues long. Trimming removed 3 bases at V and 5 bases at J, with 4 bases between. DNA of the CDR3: TGTGCCAGCAGTTTTCTGGAGACCCAGTACTTC. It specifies CASSFLETQYF.

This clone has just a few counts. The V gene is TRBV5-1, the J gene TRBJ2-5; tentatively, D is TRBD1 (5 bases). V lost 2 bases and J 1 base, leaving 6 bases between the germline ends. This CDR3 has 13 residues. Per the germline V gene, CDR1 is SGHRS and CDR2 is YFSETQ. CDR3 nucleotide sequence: TGCGCCAGCAGCTTTCAGGGCCAAGAGACCCAGTACTTC. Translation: CASSFQGQETQYF.

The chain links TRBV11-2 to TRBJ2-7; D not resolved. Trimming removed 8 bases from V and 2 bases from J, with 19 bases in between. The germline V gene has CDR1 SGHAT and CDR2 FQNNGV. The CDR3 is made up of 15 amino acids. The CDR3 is CASSSPVQRTYEQYF. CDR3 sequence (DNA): TGTGCCAGCTCCTCCCCGGTCCAGAGGACCTACGAGCAGTACTTC. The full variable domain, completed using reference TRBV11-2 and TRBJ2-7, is EAGVAQSPRYKIIEKRQSVAFWCNPISGHATLYWYQQILGQGPKLLIQFQNNGVVDDSQLPKDRFSAERLKGVDSTLKIQPAKLEDSAVYLCASSSPVQRTYEQYFGPGTRLTVT.

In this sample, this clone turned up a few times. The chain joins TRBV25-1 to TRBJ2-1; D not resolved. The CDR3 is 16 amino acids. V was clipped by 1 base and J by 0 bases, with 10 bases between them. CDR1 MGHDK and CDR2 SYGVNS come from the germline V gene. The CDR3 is CASSEFSHTSYNEQFF. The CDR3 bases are TGTGCCAGCAGTGAATTTAGCCATACCTCCTACAATGAGCAGTTCTTC. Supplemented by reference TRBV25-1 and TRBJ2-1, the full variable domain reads EADIYQTPRYLVIGTGKKITLECSQTMGHDKMYWYQQDPGMELHLIHYSYGVNSTEKGDLSSESTVSRIRTEHFPLTLESARPSHTSQYLCASSEFSHTSYNEQFFGPGTRLTVL.